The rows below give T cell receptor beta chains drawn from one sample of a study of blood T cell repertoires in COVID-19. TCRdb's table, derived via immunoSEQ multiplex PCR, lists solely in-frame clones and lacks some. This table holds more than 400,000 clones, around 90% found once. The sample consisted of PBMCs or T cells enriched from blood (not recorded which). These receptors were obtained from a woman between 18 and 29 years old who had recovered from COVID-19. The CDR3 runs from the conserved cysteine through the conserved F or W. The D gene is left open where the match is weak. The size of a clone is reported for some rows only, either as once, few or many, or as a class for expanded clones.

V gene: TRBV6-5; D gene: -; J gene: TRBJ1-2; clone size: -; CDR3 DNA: TGTGCCAGCTTTAAACCGGGGGGCTACACCTTC; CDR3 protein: CASFKPGGYTF
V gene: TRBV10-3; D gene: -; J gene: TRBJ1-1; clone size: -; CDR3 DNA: TGTGCCCACGGGGAGGCCACTGAAGCTTTCTTT; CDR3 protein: CAHGEATEAFF
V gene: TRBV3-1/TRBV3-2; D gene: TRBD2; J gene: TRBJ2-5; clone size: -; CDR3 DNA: TGTGCCAGCACCCGTGGGGCTAGCGGGGGGGCGGGGACCCAGTACTTC; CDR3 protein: CASTRGASGGAGTQYF
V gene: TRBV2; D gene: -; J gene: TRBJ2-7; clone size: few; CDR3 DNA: TGTGCCAGCAGTGAAGGGGGGCCCTACGAGCAGTACTTC; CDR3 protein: CASSEGGPYEQYF
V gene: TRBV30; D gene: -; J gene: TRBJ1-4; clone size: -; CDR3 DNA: TGTGCCTGGATTCGGGGGGGGTATGAAAAACTGTTTTTT; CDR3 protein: CAWIRGGYEKLFF
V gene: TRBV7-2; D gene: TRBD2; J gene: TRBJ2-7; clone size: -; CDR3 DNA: TGTGCCAGCAGCCCTCGGCCTAGCGGGGGGGCCGCCTACGAGCAGTACTTC; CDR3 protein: CASSPRPSGGAAYEQYF
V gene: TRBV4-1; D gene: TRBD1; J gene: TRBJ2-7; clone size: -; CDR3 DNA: TGCGCCAGCAGCCCGCTGACAGGGGCGTTCGAGCAGTACTTC; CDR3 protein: CASSPLTGAFEQYF
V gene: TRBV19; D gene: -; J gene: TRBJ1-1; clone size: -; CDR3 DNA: TGTGCCAGTAATAATGTGGCGAACACTGAAGCTTTCTTT; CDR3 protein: CASNNVANTEAFF
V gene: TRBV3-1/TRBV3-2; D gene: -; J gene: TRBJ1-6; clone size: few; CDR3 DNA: TGTGCCAGCAGCCTTATGGGGGGGCGCTCCTATAATTCACCCCTCCACTTT; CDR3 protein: CASSLMGGRSYNSPLHF
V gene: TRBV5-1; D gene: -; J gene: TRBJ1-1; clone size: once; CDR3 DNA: TGCGCCAGCAGTTTGTTCCTAAGCCGGGCTGAAGCTTTCTTT; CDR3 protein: CASSLFLSRAEAFF
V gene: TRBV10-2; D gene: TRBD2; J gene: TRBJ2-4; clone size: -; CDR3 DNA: TGCGCCAGCAGTTTAGCGGGGTTAGCCAAAAACATTCAGTACTTC; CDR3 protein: CASSLAGLAKNIQYF
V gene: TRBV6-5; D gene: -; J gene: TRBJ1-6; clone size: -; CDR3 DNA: TGTGCCAGCAGTTACGCGGACAGTAATTCACCCCTCCACTTT; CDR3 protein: CASSYADSNSPLHF
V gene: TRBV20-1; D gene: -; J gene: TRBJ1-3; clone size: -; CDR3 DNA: TGCAGTGCTAGTATCGGGAGCACTGCCCACTCTGGAAACACCATATATTTT; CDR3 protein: CSASIGSTAHSGNTIYF
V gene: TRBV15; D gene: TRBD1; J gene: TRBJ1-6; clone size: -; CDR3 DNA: TGTGCCACCAGCTTAACAGGGGATGGGTCACCCCTCCACTTT; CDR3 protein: CATSLTGDGSPLHF
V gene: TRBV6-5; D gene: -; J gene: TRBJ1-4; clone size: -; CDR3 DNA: TGTGCCAGCAGCCTACAGGGAGCTAATGAAAAACTGTTTTTT; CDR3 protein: CASSLQGANEKLFF
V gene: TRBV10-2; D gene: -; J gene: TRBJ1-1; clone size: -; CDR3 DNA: TGCGCCAGCAGGGGAGCAGGGAACACTGAAGCTTTCTTT; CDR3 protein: CASRGAGNTEAFF
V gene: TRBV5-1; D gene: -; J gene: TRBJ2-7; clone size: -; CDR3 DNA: TGCGCCAGCAGCCCTCGGGGGGACAGGACCTACGAGCAGTACTTC; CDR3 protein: CASSPRGDRTYEQYF
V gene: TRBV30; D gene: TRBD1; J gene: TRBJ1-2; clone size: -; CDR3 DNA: TGTGCCTGGAAGGGGGGACAGGGGGCTGATGGCTACACCTTC; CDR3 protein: CAWKGGQGADGYTF
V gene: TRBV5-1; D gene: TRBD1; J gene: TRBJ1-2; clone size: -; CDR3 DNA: TGCGCCAGCAGCTTAGCAGGGGGGAACTATGGCTACACCTTC; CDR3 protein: CASSLAGGNYGYTF
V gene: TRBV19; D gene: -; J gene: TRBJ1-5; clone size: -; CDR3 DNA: TGTGCCAGTAGTACGGGGGAGGATAGCAATCAGCCCCAGCATTTT; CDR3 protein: CASSTGEDSNQPQHF
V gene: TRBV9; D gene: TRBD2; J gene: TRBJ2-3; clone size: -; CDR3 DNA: TGTGCCAGCAGCCTCAGCGGGGGGGCTAGCACAGATACGCAGTATTTT; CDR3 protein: CASSLSGGASTDTQYF
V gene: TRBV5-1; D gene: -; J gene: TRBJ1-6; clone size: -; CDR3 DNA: TGCGCCAGCAGCTCTGGCGGGGACTCCTATAATTCACCCCTCCACTTT; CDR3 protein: CASSSGGDSYNSPLHF
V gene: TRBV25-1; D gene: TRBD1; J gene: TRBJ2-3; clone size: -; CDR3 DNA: TGTGCCAGCAGTGAGACAGGGGTGGCGGCAGATACGCAGTATTTT; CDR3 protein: CASSETGVAADTQYF
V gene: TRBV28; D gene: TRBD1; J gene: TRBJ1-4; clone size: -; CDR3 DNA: TGTGCCAGCAGTTCCCCGGGGACAGCGGTTGGAAATGAAAAACTGTTTTTT; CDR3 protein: CASSSPGTAVGNEKLFF
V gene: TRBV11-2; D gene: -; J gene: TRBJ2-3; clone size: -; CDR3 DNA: TGTGCCAGCAGCTTCTCCCCAGGGGTCGATACGCAGTATTTT; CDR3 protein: CASSFSPGVDTQYF
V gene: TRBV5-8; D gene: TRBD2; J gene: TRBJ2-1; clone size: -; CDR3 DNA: TGTGCCAGCAGCGTAACTAGCGGGGGGTATAATGAGCAGTTCTTC; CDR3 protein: CASSVTSGGYNEQFF
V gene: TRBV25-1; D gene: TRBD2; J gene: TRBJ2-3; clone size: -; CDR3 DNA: TGTGCCAGCAGTGAATTTAGCGGGGGGGTCGCAGATACGCAGTATTTT; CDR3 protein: CASSEFSGGVADTQYF
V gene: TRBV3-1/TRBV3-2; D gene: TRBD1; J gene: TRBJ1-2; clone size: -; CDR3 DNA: TGTGCCAGCAGCCAACTGACAGGGGGCGCTAACGGCTACACCTTC; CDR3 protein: CASSQLTGGANGYTF
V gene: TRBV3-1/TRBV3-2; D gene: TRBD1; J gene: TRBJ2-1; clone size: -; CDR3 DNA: TGTGCCACCGCCAGGGACAGGGTTATTAATGAGCAGTTCTTC; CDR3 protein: CATARDRVINEQFF
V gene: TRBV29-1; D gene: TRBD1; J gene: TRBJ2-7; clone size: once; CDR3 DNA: TGCAGCGTGGGCGCAGGGGGTTGGGGCGAGCAGTACTTC; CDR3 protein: CSVGAGGWGEQYF
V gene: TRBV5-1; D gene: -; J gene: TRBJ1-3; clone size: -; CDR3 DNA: TGCGCCAGCAGCCCACGGGGTTTAATCTCTGGAAACACCATATATTTT; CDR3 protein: CASSPRGLISGNTIYF
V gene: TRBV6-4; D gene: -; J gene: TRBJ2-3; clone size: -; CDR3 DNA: TGTGCCAGCCGACTACCCAAAAGCACAGATACGCAGTATTTT; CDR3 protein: CASRLPKSTDTQYF
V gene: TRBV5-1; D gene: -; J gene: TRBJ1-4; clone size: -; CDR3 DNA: TGCGCCAGCAGCCCCGAGGCTGATGAAAAACTGTTTTTT; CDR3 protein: CASSPEADEKLFF
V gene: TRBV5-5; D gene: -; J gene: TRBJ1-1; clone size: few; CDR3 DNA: TGTGCCAGCAGCTTGGACGGCAGGTCCACTGAAGCTTTCTTT; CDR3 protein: CASSLDGRSTEAFF
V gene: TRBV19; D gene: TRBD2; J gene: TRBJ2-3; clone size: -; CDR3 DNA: TGTGCCAGTAGTATAGCCCTGACTAGCGGGGGGCCCCCCAGCACAGATACGCAGTATTTT; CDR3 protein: CASSIALTSGGPPSTDTQYF
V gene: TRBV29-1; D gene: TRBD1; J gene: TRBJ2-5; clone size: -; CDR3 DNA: TGCAGCGCTGGGCCGGACAGGGGAGCAGAGACCCAGTACTTC; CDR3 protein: CSAGPDRGAETQYF
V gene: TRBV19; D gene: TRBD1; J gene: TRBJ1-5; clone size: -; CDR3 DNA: TGTGCCAGTAGTCTACAGGGGGAGCAGCCCCAGCATTTT; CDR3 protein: CASSLQGEQPQHF
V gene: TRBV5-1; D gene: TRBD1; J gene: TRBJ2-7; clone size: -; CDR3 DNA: TGCGCCAGCAGGGGACAGGTTGGTTCCTACGAGCAGTACTTC; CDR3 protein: CASRGQVGSYEQYF
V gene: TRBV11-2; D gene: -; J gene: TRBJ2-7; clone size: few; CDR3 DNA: TGTGCCAGCCAAACGATACAGGCCTACGAGCAGTACTTC; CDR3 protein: CASQTIQAYEQYF
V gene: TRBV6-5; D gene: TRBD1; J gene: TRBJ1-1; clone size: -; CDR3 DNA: TGTGCCAGCAGTTATATCGGACAGGGGAGGATGGAAGCTTTCTTT; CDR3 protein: CASSYIGQGRMEAFF
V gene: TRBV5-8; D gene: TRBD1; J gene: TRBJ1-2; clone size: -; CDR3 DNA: TGTGCCAGCAGCTCCCAGGGGGCCCCCTATGGCTACACCTTC; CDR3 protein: CASSSQGAPYGYTF
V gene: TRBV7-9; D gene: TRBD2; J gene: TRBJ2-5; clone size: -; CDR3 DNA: TGTGCCGCCGGAGGGGAGGGGGAGACCCAGTACTTC; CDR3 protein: CAAGGEGETQYF
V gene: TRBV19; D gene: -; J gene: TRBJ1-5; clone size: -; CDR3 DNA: TGTGCCAGTACCTACGGACGGGATAGCAATCAGCCCCAGCATTTT; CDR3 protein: CASTYGRDSNQPQHF
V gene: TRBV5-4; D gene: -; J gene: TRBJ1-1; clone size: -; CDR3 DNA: TGTGCCAGCAGCCGTCTAACAGGTATCGACACTGAAGCTTTCTTT; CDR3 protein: CASSRLTGIDTEAFF